The clone carrying this TCR beta chain was recorded a few times. Its antigen remains unknown. Researchers attached unique molecular identifiers to individual cDNA molecules. Using its own MiXCR run on the 5' RACE reads, TCRdb lists one record per CDR3 protein. Here the sample spans 75,000 to 100,000 distinct CDR3 sequences, approximately 15% being singletons. Trimming took off 4 bases at V and 7 bases at J, with 17 bases between the two ends. The CDR3 extends over 15 amino acids. The V gene's germline CDR1 is LGHDT and CDR2 YNNKEL (reference sequence). This sample is drawn from a study of early T cells in non-severe SARS-CoV-2 infection. Findings and limits, study-wide: VDJdb matching favored anti-spike CD8 responses, missing private and CD4 specificities.

The chain combines TRBV3-1 with TRBJ1-5, with no clear D. Sequenced: whole blood. The sequence was obtained from an adult who was a healthcare worker with PCR-confirmed SARS-CoV-2 infection or an uninfected control (not recorded which). CDR3 sequence: CASSPATGSDQPQHF. The CDR3 DNA reads TGTGCCAGCAGCCCAGCGACGGGATCGGACCAGCCCCAGCATTTT.